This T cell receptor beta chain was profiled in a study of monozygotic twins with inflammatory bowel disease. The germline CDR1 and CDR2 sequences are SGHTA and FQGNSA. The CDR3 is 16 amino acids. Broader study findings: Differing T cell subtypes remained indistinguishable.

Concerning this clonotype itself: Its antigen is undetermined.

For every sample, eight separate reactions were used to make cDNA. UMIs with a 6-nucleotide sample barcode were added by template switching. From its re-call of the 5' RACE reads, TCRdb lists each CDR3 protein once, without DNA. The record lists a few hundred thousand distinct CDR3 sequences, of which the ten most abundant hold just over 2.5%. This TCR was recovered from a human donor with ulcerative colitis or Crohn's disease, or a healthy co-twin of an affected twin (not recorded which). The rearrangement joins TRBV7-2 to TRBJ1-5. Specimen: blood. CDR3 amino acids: CASSLAQGAGGQPQHF.